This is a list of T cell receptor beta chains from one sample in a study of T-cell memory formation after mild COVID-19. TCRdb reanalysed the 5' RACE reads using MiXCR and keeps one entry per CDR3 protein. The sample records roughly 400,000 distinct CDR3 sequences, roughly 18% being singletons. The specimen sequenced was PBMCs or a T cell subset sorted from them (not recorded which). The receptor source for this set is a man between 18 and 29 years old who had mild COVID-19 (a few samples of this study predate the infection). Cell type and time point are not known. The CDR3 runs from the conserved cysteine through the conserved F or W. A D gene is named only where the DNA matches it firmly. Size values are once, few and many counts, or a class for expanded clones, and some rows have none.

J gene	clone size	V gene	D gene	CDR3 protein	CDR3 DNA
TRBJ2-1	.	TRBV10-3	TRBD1	CAITDRDYNEQFF	TGTGCCATCACGGACAGGGACTACAATGAGCAGTTCTTC
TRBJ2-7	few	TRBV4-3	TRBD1	CASSQATGDTYEQYF	TGCGCCAGCAGCCAAGCGACAGGGGACACCTACGAGCAGTACTTC
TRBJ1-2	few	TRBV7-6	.	CASSLKGGRTNYGYTF	TGTGCCAGCAGCTTAAAGGGGGGCAGGACCAACTATGGCTACACCTTC
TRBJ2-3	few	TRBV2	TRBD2	CASSARFGTSVADTQYF	TGTGCCAGCAGTGCGCGTTTCGGGACTAGCGTGGCAGATACGCAGTATTTT
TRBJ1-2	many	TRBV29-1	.	CSVEEDEGVNGYTF	TGCAGCGTTGAAGAAGACGAGGGAGTCAATGGCTACACCTTC
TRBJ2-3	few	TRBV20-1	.	CSTALVADTQYF	TGCAGCACCGCACTAGTGGCGGATACGCAGTATTTT
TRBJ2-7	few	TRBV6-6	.	CASSYAPGPYEQYF	TGTGCCAGCAGTTACGCCCCAGGGCCCTACGAGCAGTACTTC
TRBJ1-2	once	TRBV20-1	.	CSARATEDTF	TGCAGTGCTAGAGCGACGGAGGACACCTTC
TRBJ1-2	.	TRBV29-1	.	CSVEQGSGGYTF	TGCAGCGTTGAACAGGGGTCGGGTGGCTACACCTTC
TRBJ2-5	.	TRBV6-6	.	CATKAGQRETQYF	TGTGCCACCAAGGCGGGACAGCGAGAGACCCAGTACTTC
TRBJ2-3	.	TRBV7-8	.	CASSLGVRFTDTQYF	TGTGCCAGCAGCTTAGGAGTACGGTTCACAGATACGCAGTATTTT
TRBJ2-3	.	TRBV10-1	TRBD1	CASSTRTGGIGDTQYF	TGCGCCAGCAGTACCCGAACAGGGGGCATCGGGGATACGCAGTATTTT
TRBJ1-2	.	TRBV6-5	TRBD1	CASRPGQGAGGYTF	TGTGCCAGTAGACCGGGACAGGGGGCCGGTGGCTACACCTTC
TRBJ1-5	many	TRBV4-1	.	CASSQGEFNQPQHF	TGCGCCAGCAGCCAAGGGGAATTCAATCAGCCCCAGCATTTT
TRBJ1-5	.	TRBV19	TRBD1	CASSPTGAPHQPQHF	TGTGCCAGTAGTCCTACAGGGGCCCCACATCAGCCCCAGCATTTT
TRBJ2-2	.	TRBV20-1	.	CSARRGRTGELFF	TGCAGTGCTAGACGGGGTAGAACCGGGGAGCTGTTTTTT
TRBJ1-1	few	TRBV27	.	CASSFRQGSEAFF	TGTGCCAGCAGTTTTCGGCAGGGCTCTGAAGCTTTCTTT
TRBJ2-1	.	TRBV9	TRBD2	CASSPPSGTYNEQFF	TGTGCCAGCAGCCCACCTAGCGGAACCTACAATGAGCAGTTCTTC
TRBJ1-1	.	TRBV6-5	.	CASSLSPVWGTEAFF	TGTGCCAGCAGTTTAAGTCCGGTCTGGGGCACTGAAGCTTTCTTT
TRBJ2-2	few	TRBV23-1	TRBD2	CAKRGASIGELFF	TGCGCCAAGCGGGGGGCATCGATCGGGGAGCTGTTTTTT
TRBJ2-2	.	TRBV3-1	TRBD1	CASSQTGGVTGELFF	TGTGCCAGCAGCCAGACAGGGGGCGTCACCGGGGAGCTGTTTTTT
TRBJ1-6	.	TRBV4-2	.	CASSQESGTNSPLHF	TGTGCCAGCAGCCAAGAATCAGGGACCAATTCACCCCTCCACTTT
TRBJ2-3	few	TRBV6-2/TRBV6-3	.	CASRGLGADTQYF	TGTGCCAGCCGGGGACTCGGCGCAGATACGCAGTATTTT
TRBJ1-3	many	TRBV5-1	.	CASSLGPQSSGNTIYF	TGCGCCAGCAGCTTGGGACCGCAGAGCTCTGGAAACACCATATATTTT
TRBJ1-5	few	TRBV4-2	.	CASSQRPLGSNQPQHF	TGTGCCAGCAGCCAAAGGCCTCTGGGGAGCAATCAGCCCCAGCATTTT
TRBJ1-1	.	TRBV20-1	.	CSAREDGNTEAFF	TGCAGTGCTAGGGAGGACGGGAACACTGAAGCTTTCTTT
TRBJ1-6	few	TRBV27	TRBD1	CASSLYQAGGNSPLHF	TGTGCCAGCAGTTTATATCAGGCAGGGGGCAATTCACCCCTCCACTTT
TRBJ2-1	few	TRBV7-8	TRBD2	CASRPRLAGDSYNEQFF	TGTGCCAGCAGGCCGAGACTAGCGGGGGACTCCTACAATGAGCAGTTCTTC
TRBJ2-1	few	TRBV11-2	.	CASSRGDYNEQFF	TGTGCCAGCAGCCGGGGCGATTACAATGAGCAGTTCTTC
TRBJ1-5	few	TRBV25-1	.	CASSERGRSNQPQHF	TGTGCCAGCAGCGAACGGGGACGGAGCAATCAGCCCCAGCATTTT
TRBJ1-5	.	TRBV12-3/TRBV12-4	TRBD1	CASSRGQGAKQPQHF	TGTGCCAGCAGTCGCGGACAGGGGGCAAAACAGCCCCAGCATTTT
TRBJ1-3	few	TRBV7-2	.	CASSLDGRWRNTIYF	TGTGCCAGCAGCTTAGACGGCAGGTGGAGAAACACCATATATTTT
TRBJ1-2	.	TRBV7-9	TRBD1	CASSLQGANSYGYTF	TGTGCCAGCAGCTTGCAGGGGGCAAATAGCTATGGCTACACCTTC
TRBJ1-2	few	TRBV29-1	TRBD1	CSDLVGQGALNYGYTF	TGCAGCGACTTGGTGGGACAGGGGGCTTTGAACTATGGCTACACCTTC
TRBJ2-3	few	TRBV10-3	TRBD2	CAITRTSGTESTDTQYF	TGTGCCATCACCAGGACTAGCGGAACGGAGAGCACAGATACGCAGTATTTT
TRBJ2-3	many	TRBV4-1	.	CASSQEASPNTDTQYF	TGCGCCAGCAGCCAAGAAGCTAGTCCCAACACAGATACGCAGTATTTT
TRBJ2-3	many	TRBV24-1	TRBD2	CATSDASGGVTDTQYF	TGTGCCACCAGTGATGCTAGCGGGGGGGTCACAGATACGCAGTATTTT
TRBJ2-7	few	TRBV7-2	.	CASSRRPQGSEQYF	TGTGCCAGCAGCCGCCGGCCCCAGGGGTCCGAGCAGTACTTC
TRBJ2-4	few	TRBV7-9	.	CASSLPPAARGKNIQYF	TGTGCCAGCAGCTTACCCCCTGCAGCGCGCGGCAAAAACATTCAGTACTTC
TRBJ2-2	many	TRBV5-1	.	CASSLAGGELFF	TGCGCCAGCAGCTTGGCCGGGGGGGAGCTGTTTTTT
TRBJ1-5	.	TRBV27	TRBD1	CASTADRVNQPQHF	TGTGCCAGCACCGCGGACAGGGTGAATCAGCCCCAGCATTTT
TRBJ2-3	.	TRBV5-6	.	CATQGSSAGDTQYF	TGTGCCACCCAGGGATCTAGCGCGGGAGATACGCAGTATTTT
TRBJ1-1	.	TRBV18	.	CASSPDSLTEAFF	TGTGCCAGCTCACCCGACAGCCTCACTGAAGCTTTCTTT
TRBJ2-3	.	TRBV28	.	CASSLPQGWTDTQYF	TGTGCCAGCAGTTTACCCCAGGGGTGGACAGATACGCAGTATTTT
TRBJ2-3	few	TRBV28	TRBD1	CASIRQGINTQYF	TGTGCCAGCATCCGACAGGGGATAAATACGCAGTATTTT
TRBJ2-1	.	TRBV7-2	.	CASSFRAGLYNEQFF	TGTGCCAGCAGCTTCCGGGCGGGGCTTTACAATGAGCAGTTCTTC
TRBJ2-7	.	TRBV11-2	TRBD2	CASSNGLAGEQYF	TGTGCCAGCAGCAACGGACTAGCAGGCGAGCAGTACTTC
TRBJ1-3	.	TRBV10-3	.	CAISEWGTAGNTIYF	TGTGCCATCAGTGAATGGGGGACCGCTGGAAACACCATATATTTT
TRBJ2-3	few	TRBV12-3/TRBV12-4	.	CASSPTGAGRTSTDTQYF	TGTGCCAGCAGTCCCACGGGGGCAGGCCGAACTAGCACAGATACGCAGTATTTT
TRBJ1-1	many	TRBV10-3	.	CAITRELNTEAFF	TGTGCCATCACCCGGGAATTGAACACTGAAGCTTTCTTT
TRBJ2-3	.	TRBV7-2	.	CASSWGGATDTQYF	TGTGCCAGCAGCTGGGGGGGGGCCACAGATACGCAGTATTTT
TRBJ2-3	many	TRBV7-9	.	CASSPPAAYTDTQYF	TGTGCCAGCAGCCCCCCCGCGGCTTACACAGATACGCAGTATTTT